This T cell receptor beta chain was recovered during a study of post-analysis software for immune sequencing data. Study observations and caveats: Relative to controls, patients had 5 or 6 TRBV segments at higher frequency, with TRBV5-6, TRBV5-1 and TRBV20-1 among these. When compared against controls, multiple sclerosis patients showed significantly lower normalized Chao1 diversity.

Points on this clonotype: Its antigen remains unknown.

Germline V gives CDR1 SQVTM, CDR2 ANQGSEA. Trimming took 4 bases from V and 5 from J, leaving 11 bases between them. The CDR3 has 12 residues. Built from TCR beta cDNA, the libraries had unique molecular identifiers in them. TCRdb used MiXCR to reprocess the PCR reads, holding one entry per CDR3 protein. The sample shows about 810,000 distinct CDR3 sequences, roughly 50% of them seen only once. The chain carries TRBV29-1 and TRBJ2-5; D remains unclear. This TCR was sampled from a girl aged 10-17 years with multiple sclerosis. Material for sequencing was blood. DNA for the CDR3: TGCAGCGTTGTCACTTCCGGGGAGACCCAGTACTTC. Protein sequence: CSVVTSGETQYF. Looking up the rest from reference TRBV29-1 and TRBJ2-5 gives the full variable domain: SAVISQKPSRDICQRGTSLTIQCQVDSQVTMMFWYRQQPGQSLTLIATANQGSEATYESGFVIDKFPISRPNLTFSTLTVSNMSPEDSSIYLCSVVTSGETQYFGPGTRLLVL.